The entry below describes one TCR beta chain. These data originate in a study of blood T cell repertoires in COVID-19. Looking at the study overall: Sites across the United States, Italy and Spain contributed samples from acute and convalescent COVID-19.

Those enrolled in Seattle joined during active infection and were followed longitudinally afterward. Authors' methods: For nucleated cells, counts were estimated from reference gene primer amplification. TCRdb's table, derived via immunoSEQ multiplex PCR, lists solely in-frame clones and lacks some. V, J and clone size reflect that table, while D and trimming were determined from the DNA. The sample has about 38,000 clones; nearly 90% are singletons. Sequencing used peripheral blood. The TCR sequence derives from a man in his fifties or sixties with COVID-19, enrolled during active disease.

The CDR3 coding sequence is TGTGCCAGCAGGACAGGGGTCGAAAAACTGTTTTTT. Amino acids: CASRTGVEKLFF. The chain is built from TRBV12-3 or TRBV12-4 and TRBJ1-4; TRBD1 matches 8 bases. V was clipped by 6 bases and J by 8 bases; unmatched bases: 2. The CDR3 covers 12 residues.